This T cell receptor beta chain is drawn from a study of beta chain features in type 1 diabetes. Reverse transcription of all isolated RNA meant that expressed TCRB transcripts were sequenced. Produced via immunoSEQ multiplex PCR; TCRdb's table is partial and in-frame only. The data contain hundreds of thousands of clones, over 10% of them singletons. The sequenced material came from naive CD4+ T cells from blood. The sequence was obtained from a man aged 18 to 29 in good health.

The CDR3 here is CASSSYGTGGRTEAFF. The CDR3 DNA is TGTGCCAGCAGCTCTTACGGAACAGGGGGCCGGACTGAAGCTTTCTTT. This chain joins TRBV7-9 and TRBJ1-1, with TRBD1 matching over 9 bases. With 4 bases clipped from V and 5 bases from J, the junction kept 11 bases outside the gene matches. Germline values: CDR1 SEHNR, CDR2 FQNEAQ (reference sequence). The CDR3 has 16 residues.